Included here is one T cell receptor beta chain sequence, with context. This record belongs to a study of control samples from healthy donors and cancer patients. Trimming removed 5 bases at V and 0 bases at J, with 5 bases between. Germline values: CDR1 SGHRS, CDR2 YFSETQ. CDR3 length equals 12 residues. Some clones are missing from TCRdb's copy, which holds only in-frame ones; the method was immunoSEQ multiplex PCR. Here the sample spans just under 75,000 clones, about 90% being singletons. Sequencing was carried out using blood. The chain links TRBV5-1 to TRBJ1-1; D unclear. This TCR derives from a woman in her forties or fifties in good health. CDR3 DNA: TGCGCCAGCAGATCCGTGAACACTGAAGCTTTCTTT. Amino acids: CASRSVNTEAFF.